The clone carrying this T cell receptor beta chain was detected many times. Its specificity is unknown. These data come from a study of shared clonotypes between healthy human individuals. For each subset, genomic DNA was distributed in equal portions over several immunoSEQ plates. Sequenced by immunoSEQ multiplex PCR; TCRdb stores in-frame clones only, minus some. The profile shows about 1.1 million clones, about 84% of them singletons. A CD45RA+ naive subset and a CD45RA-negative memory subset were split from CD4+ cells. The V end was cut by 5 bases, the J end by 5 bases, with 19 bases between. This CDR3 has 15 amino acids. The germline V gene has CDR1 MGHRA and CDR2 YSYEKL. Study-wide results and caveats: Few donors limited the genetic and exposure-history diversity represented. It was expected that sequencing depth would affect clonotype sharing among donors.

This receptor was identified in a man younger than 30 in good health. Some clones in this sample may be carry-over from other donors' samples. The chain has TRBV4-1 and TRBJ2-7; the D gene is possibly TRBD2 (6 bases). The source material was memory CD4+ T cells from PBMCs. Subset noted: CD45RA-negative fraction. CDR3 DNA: TGCGCCAGCAGCTTAAAAGGGTACGGGAGCGACGAGCAGTACTTC. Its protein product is CASSLKGYGSDEQYF.